This entry lists 30 T cell receptor beta chains sequenced from one sample in a study of T cell changes during pregnancy in multiple sclerosis. TCRdb's copy holds only in-frame clones and misses some; the assay was immunoSEQ multiplex PCR. The profile shows some 130,000 clones, 90% to 98% of them singletons. The source material was peripheral blood, sampled after pregnancy. The source of these receptors is a female donor with multiple sclerosis, enrolled in a pregnancy study.

The chain couples TRBV5-1 to TRBJ2-7; the match to TRBD2 covers 11 bases. Germline CDR1 is SGHRS and CDR2 is YFSETQ. CDR3 length: 17 residues. Trimming took 4 bases from V and 4 from J; bases not matched to a gene: 13. The DNA for the CDR3 is TGCGCCAGCAGCCCCGGGACTAGCGGATACCTATCGTACGAGCAGTACTTC. Protein: CASSPGTSGYLSYEQYF.

The V gene is TRBV19, the J gene TRBJ1-4; D is unclear. V lost 3 bases, J lost 0 bases, and 8 bases lay in between. This CDR3 comprises 15 residues. Germline V lookup: CDR1 LNHDA, CDR2 SQIVND (reference sequence). CDR3 nucleotides: TGTGCCAGTAGTATTGGCGGGACAACTAATGAAAAACTGTTTTTT. It translates to CASSIGGTTNEKLFF.

This clone was counted once. The V gene is TRBV14, the J gene TRBJ2-7; perhaps TRBD1 as D (5 bases). CDR3 length: 14 amino acids. Germline CDR1 and CDR2: SGHDN and FVKESK. Trimming took off 3 bases at V and 3 bases at J, with 12 bases between the two ends. As DNA, the CDR3 is TGTGCCAGCAGCCACCAGACAGTTAGCTACGAGCAGTACTTC. Protein: CASSHQTVSYEQYF. The complete variable domain, with remaining parts taken from reference TRBV14 and TRBJ2-7, reads EAGVTQFPSHSVIEKGQTVTLRCDPISGHDNLYWYRRVMGKEIKFLLHFVKESKQDESGMPNNRFLAERTGGTYSTLKVQPAELEDSGVYFCASSHQTVSYEQYFGPGTRLTVT.

The rearrangement joins TRBV6-5 to TRBJ2-7, with 7 bases that match TRBD2. This CDR3 comprises 13 residues. V lost 10 bases to trimming and J lost 3 bases; unmatched junction nucleotides: 9. Germline-derived CDR1 and CDR2 are MNHEY and SVGAGI. The CDR3 sequence is CATKGGVGYEQYF. CDR3 DNA sequence: TGTGCCACAAAGGGAGGGGTAGGCTACGAGCAGTACTTC.

This clone was counted once. The J gene is TRBJ2-2, the V gene TRBV2, with 11 bases matching TRBD2. Germline V gives CDR1 SNHLY, CDR2 FYNNEI. With 6 bases clipped from V and 3 bases from J, the junction kept 3 bases outside the gene matches. CDR3 size: 15 residues. The DNA of the CDR3 is TGTGCCAGCAGCCGACTAGCGGGACACACCGGGGAGCTGTTTTTT. Its translation: CASSRLAGHTGELFF.

This clone was recorded only once. Relative to the germline gene, one junction end is altered; a read error may explain this. This rearrangement joins TRBV6-5 to TRBJ2-2; perhaps TRBD2 as D (6 bases). Germline V gene sequence: CDR1 MNHEY, CDR2 SVGAGI. The CDR3 sequence is 16 residues long. This chain's CDR3 is CASSYRGGPNPGELFF. The CDR3 DNA follows: TGTGCCAGCAGTTACCGCGGAGGGCCGAACCCCGGGGAGCTGTTTTTT.

This clone has just one count. The chain is built from TRBV6-5 and TRBJ2-7; D might be TRBD2 (5 bases). The CDR3 is 15 residues long. The V and J ends lost 0 bases and 1 base respectively, with 10 bases between them. The germline V gene encodes CDR1 MNHEY and CDR2 SVGAGI. CDR3 residues: CASSYSSTSSYEQYF. CDR3 DNA: TGTGCCAGCAGTTACTCGTCTACTAGTTCCTACGAGCAGTACTTC.

V is TRBV18 and J is TRBJ1-1; 7 nucleotides agree with TRBD1. In germline, CDR1 is KGHSH, CDR2 LQKENI. The J segment lost 1 base and the V segment lost 4 bases, leaving 0 bases of the junction unmatched. The CDR3 runs to 13 residues. The CDR3 loop reads CASSRTGNTEAFF. CDR3 DNA sequence: TGTGCCAGCTCACGGACAGGGAACACTGAAGCTTTCTTT.

CDR3 amino acids: CASSQVQMETQYF. CDR3 bases: TGCGCCAGCAGCCAAGTTCAGATGGAGACCCAGTACTTC. This chain links TRBV4-3 with TRBJ2-5; D is undetermined. The CDR3 contains 13 residues. The germline gives CDR1 LGHNA, CDR2 YSLEER. Trimming took 1 base from V and 5 from J, leaving 8 bases between them.

This clone was picked up one time. The chain couples TRBV7-9 to TRBJ2-5; 7 bases are shared with TRBD1. Trimming took 5 bases from V and 5 from J; bases not matched to a gene: 14. The CDR3 consists of 16 residues. The germline CDR1 and CDR2 sequences are SEHNR and FQNEAQ (reference sequence). CDR3 protein: CASSPTPGQQSETQYF. Here the CDR3 DNA reads TGTGCCAGCAGCCCGACACCGGGACAGCAATCGGAGACCCAGTACTTC.

The chain recombines TRBV28 with TRBJ2-5, with 9 bases lining up with TRBD1. This CDR3 is 17 amino acids long. After removal of 5 bases from V and 4 bases from J, the junction contained 14 bases not matched to a gene. Germline V lookup: CDR1 MDHEN, CDR2 SYDVKM. This CDR3 reads CASSAPGTGWLRETQYF. The CDR3 DNA follows: TGTGCCAGCAGTGCCCCTGGGACAGGGTGGTTGAGAGAGACCCAGTACTTC.

This chain joins TRBV7-9 and TRBJ1-1; TRBD1 agrees at 8 bases. CDR1 is SEHNR, CDR2 FQNEAQ, per germline (reference sequence). The CDR3 covers 15 residues. Trimming at V came to 5 bases and at J to 0 bases, leaving 5 bases not matched to a gene. In DNA, the CDR3 is TGTGCCAGCAGCCAATCGACAGGGGTGAACACTGAAGCTTTCTTT. Its protein product is CASSQSTGVNTEAFF.

This sequence joins TRBV19 and TRBJ2-2, with TRBD1 identical over 10 bases. The CDR3 is 17 residues long. Germline V gives CDR1 LNHDA, CDR2 SQIVND (reference sequence). V trimming: 7 bases; J trimming: 0 bases; junction bases outside the gene matches: 8. The CDR3: CASNDRGQGANTGELFF. The CDR3 DNA is TGTGCCAGTAATGACAGGGGGCAGGGCGCGAACACCGGGGAGCTGTTTTTT.

V is TRBV6-5 and J is TRBJ2-7; tentatively, D is TRBD1 (5 bases). The CDR3 runs 14 residues. The V and J ends lost 5 bases and 0 bases respectively, with 11 bases between them. Per germline, CDR1 MNHEY and CDR2 SVGAGI. In DNA, the CDR3 is TGTGCCAGCAGTCGGACACAAACCTCCTACGAGCAGTACTTC. Protein: CASSRTQTSYEQYF.

Worth noting for this clone: Other DNA sequences in this specimen translate into the identical CDR3. This chain connects TRBV28 to TRBJ2-7; 9 bases match TRBD2. J was trimmed by 1 base and V by 5 bases; bases with no gene match: 9. This CDR3 has 16 residues. Germline V lookup: CDR1 MDHEN, CDR2 SYDVKM. CDR3 amino acids: CASSVQTSGGSYEQYF. The CDR3 region has the DNA TGTGCCAGCAGTGTCCAGACTAGCGGAGGGTCCTACGAGCAGTACTTC.

This clone appeared a single time. V is TRBV5-4 and J is TRBJ1-4; 7 bases agree with TRBD1. The CDR3 contains 17 residues. The trim removed 2 bases at V and 6 bases at J, leaving 13 bases unmatched. Germline V gene sequence: CDR1 SGHNT, CDR2 YYREEE (reference sequence). CDR3 residues: CASSLGVSGQSDEKLFF. The CDR3 nucleotides read TGTGCCAGCAGCTTAGGGGTGTCGGGACAGTCTGATGAAAAACTGTTTTTT.

V gene TRBV5-4 combines with J gene TRBJ2-5; 7 nucleotides align to TRBD1. CDR3 length: 14 residues. Germline-derived CDR1 and CDR2 are SGHNT and YYREEE (reference sequence). V lost 3 bases to trimming and J lost 5 bases; unmatched junction nucleotides: 7. Here the CDR3 DNA reads TGTGCCAGCAGCTCCCCGGGACAGCGGGAGACCCAGTACTTC. This sequence encodes CASSSPGQRETQYF.

The chain joins TRBV19 to TRBJ1-5; 7 bases map to TRBD1. From germline, CDR1 is LNHDA and CDR2 SQIVND (reference sequence). CDR3 size: 15 residues. Losses at the gene ends were 4 bases for V and 4 bases for J; bases not matched to a gene: 7. In DNA, the CDR3 is TGTGCCAGTAGTAGCAACAGGGGACGGAATCAGCCCCAGCATTTT. Translated, it gives CASSSNRGRNQPQHF.

This clone was seen only once. J is TRBJ2-7 and V is TRBV4-3; TRBD2 agrees at 9 bases. The CDR3 consists of 15 residues. With V trimmed by 1 base and J by 4 bases, 5 bases remained unmatched. The germline CDR1 and CDR2 sequences are LGHNA and YSLEER. This chain's CDR3 is CASSQGVSGGYEQYF. CDR3 nucleotides: TGCGCCAGCAGCCAAGGGGTTAGCGGGGGTTACGAGCAGTACTTC.

CDR3 sequence (DNA): TGTGCCAGCAGCTTACTGCCGGGACTAGCGGGAGGGGATACGCAGTATTTT. Translating it yields CASSLLPGLAGGDTQYF. The chain uses TRBV7-8 and TRBJ2-3; TRBD2 aligns across 16 bases. V shed 2 bases and J 6 bases; nucleotides not matched to a gene: 5. This CDR3 has 17 residues. In germline, CDR1 is SGHVS, CDR2 FQNEAQ.

A single count supports this clone. The chain combines TRBV6-1 with TRBJ1-5; D gene unclear. The CDR3 is 16 residues long. The ends were cut back, 4 bases at V and 1 base at J, with 14 bases in the middle. Germline loops: CDR1 MNHNS, CDR2 SASEGT. The CDR3 DNA follows: TGTGCCAGCAGTGCCAGACCAGGACTAAGCAATCAGCCCCAGCATTTT. This sequence encodes CASSARPGLSNQPQHF.

This sequence joins TRBV27 and TRBJ2-2; TRBD1 matches at 8 bases. The V and J ends lost 5 bases and 3 bases, in that order; junction bases with no gene match: 14. CDR3 length: 18 residues. CDR1 and CDR2 (germline): MNHEY, SMNVEV (reference sequence). In nucleotides, the CDR3 is TGTGCCAGCAGTCCTCCCCGGACAGGGCTAAGTTACACCGGGGAGCTGTTTTTT. Translating gives CASSPPRTGLSYTGELFF.

The chain employs TRBV7-6 and TRBJ2-7; TRBD2 aligns across 7 bases. The germline V gene encodes CDR1 SGHVS and CDR2 FNYEAQ. CDR3 length: 14 amino acids. V lost 3 bases, J lost 4 bases, and 6 bases stayed unmatched. The CDR3, as DNA: TGTGCCAGCAGCTTGGCTACCGGGGGGTACGAGCAGTACTTC. Encoded protein: CASSLATGGYEQYF.

V gene TRBV9 combines with J gene TRBJ2-4; D is perhaps TRBD2 (6 bases). V lost 0 bases and J 6 bases, leaving 10 bases between the germline ends. This CDR3 region has 14 residues. From germline, CDR1 is SGDLS and CDR2 YYNGEE. CDR3: CASSVGGDTNIQYF. In DNA form, the CDR3 reads TGTGCCAGCAGCGTAGGGGGGGATACAAACATTCAGTACTTC.

V and J are TRBV6-4 and TRBJ1-2; 9 bases line up with TRBD1. The trim removed 10 bases at V and 4 bases at J, leaving 4 bases unmatched. The CDR3 extends over 12 amino acids. The germline V gene has CDR1 MRHNA and CDR2 SNTAGT. For the CDR3, the DNA is TGTGCCACCGGACAGGGGTGCTATGGCTACACCTTC. It translates to CATGQGCYGYTF.

The V call is TRBV2, the J call TRBJ1-2; 11 bases agree with TRBD1. The germline CDR1 and CDR2 sequences are SNHLY and FYNNEI. Losses at the gene ends were 8 bases for V and 7 bases for J; bases not matched to a gene: 6. This CDR3 contains 13 residues. DNA of the CDR3: TGTGCCAGCGAGGGACAGGGGGTCCGTGGCTACACCTTC. It codes for CASEGQGVRGYTF.

The rearrangement joins TRBV12-2 to TRBJ2-1; the D segment call TRBD2 is taken from the table without a DNA check. TRBV12-2 is shown as a pseudogene. This CDR3 is built from 18 residues. The DNA of the CDR3 is TGTGCAAGTCGCTTAGCGAAACGGGGACTAGCGGGATTTAATGAGCAGTTCTTC. This gives the protein CASRLAKRGLAGFNEQFF.

This chain connects TRBV28 to TRBJ2-7, with 12 bases that match TRBD2. The CDR3 spans 22 residues. Trimming removed 6 bases from V and 6 bases from J; junction bases left unmatched: 30. From germline, CDR1 is MDHEN and CDR2 SYDVKM. The DNA for the CDR3 is TGTGCCAGCAGACCCCCGTCCCGACTAGCGGGAGCACACGGGGAGGGGTTTTCCGAGCAGTACTTC. Its protein is CASRPPSRLAGAHGEGFSEQYF.

Details on this clone: Mismatch with germline at one junction end may stem from a read error. The chain employs TRBV6-6 and TRBJ1-3; 7 positions agree with TRBD1. In germline, CDR1 is MNHNY, CDR2 SVGAGI (reference sequence). This CDR3 is 13 amino acids long. The DNA for the CDR3 is TGTGCCAGCAGTTACACTATGACAGGGCCCTTAAGTTTT. Amino acid sequence: CASSYTMTGPLSF.

CDR3 in DNA: TGTGCCAGTAGTACCCAGCGACAGGGGCTAAGGGATGAAGCTTTCTTT. Amino acid sequence: CASSTQRQGLRDEAFF. V is TRBV19 and J is TRBJ1-1; 8 nucleotides match TRBD1. The V segment lost 4 bases and the J segment 7 bases; nucleotides outside the gene matches: 14. The germline CDR1 and CDR2 sequences are LNHDA and SQIVND (reference sequence). The CDR3 runs 16 residues.